Included here is one T cell receptor beta chain sequence, with context. From blood CD8+ and CD4+ T cells, the TCR beta chain was sequenced. Treatment-naive patients with stable or active relapsing-remitting disease were the multiple sclerosis controls. The record originates from a study of CD8 T cells in Susac syndrome. The CDR3 is 12 amino acids. The V end was cut by 6 bases, the J end by 1 base, with 7 bases between. CDR1 MDHEN and CDR2 SYDVKM come from the germline V gene. cDNA came from roughly 0.47 to 1 ug RNA primed by random hexamers. By means of immunoSEQ multiplex PCR, TCR beta CDR3 spanning 54 Vbeta and 13 Jbeta underwent amplification. TCRdb redid the calling of the immunoSEQ multiplex PCR reads with MiXCR, one entry per CDR3 protein. This sample has 160,000 or so distinct CDR3 sequences, with less than 97% found just once.

Sequenced input: CD8+ T cells from PBMCs. This sequence originates from a human donor with multiple sclerosis. The chain joins TRBV28 to TRBJ2-7, with unresolved D. CDR3 in amino acids: CASSTLSYEQYV. The DNA for the CDR3 is TGTGCCAGCAGCACCCTGTCCTACGAGCAGTACGTC.